The clone carrying this T cell receptor (beta chain) showed up many times. Its target is unknown. This sample is part of a study of Graves' ophthalmopathy and Graves' hyperthyroidism. Study-wide points: A roughly 80% specificity and around 86% sensitivity were achieved by a 13-signature model that separated ophthalmopathy from stable hyperthyroidism. Clonotypes were expanded in thyroid at above 0.001 frequency, and most also appeared in blood. Ophthalmopathy progression cases were predicted by the model with approximately 71% sensitivity and about 72% specificity.

Pregnant or lactating patients and those with other autoimmune diseases or uncontrolled infections were excluded. This CDR3 contains 16 residues. Trimming took 0 bases from V and 0 from J, leaving 11 bases between them. Germline V gives CDR1 SEHNR, CDR2 FQNEAQ (reference sequence). RNA transcripts were the source from which TCR beta CDR3 regions were amplified. First-round RT-PCR used HTBI primers; second-round multiplex PCR followed. TCRdb re-analysed the multiplex PCR reads in MiXCR, keeping a single row per CDR3 protein. The sample yields 200,000 to 250,000 distinct CDR3 sequences, under 30% seen once.

The clonotype was recovered from a middle-aged man with Graves' ophthalmopathy. The chain couples TRBV7-9 to TRBJ2-5, with D possibly called TRBD1 or TRBD2 (5 bases each). The source material was peripheral blood. CDR3 protein: CASSLAGEPDQETQYF. In DNA, the CDR3 is TGTGCCAGCAGCTTAGCGGGGGAGCCAGACCAAGAGACCCAGTACTTC.